The clone carrying this T cell receptor (beta chain) was detected a few times. In the same sample, other DNA sequences code for this CDR3. The PCR used 60 Vbeta and 13 Jbeta primers. The assay was immunoSEQ multiplex PCR, and TCRdb's table has in-frame clones only and misses some. The sample contains over 100,000 clones, 10% of which appear only once. The data stem from a study of cytomegalovirus exposure and HLA in healthy donors. The germline V gene encodes CDR1 SGHTA and CDR2 FQGTGA. V was shortened by 4 bases and J by 3 bases, with 13 bases between the two germline ends. This CDR3 spans 15 amino acids.

The sample taken for sequencing was PBMCs. The chain is built from TRBV7-3 and TRBJ2-1; the D gene is possibly TRBD1 (6 bases). This TCR derives from a man aged 35-49 years in good health and CMV-seropositive. The CDR3 DNA reads TGTGCCAGCAGCTCCCGGGACATCGGCTACAATGAGCAGTTCTTC. Protein: CASSSRDIGYNEQFF. The full variable domain, its missing parts supplied by reference TRBV7-3 and TRBJ2-1, is GAGVSQTPSNKVTEKGKYVELRCDPISGHTALYWYRQSLGQGPEFLIYFQGTGAADDSGLPNDRFFAVRPEGSVSTLKIQRTERGDSAVYLCASSSRDIGYNEQFFGPGTRLTVL.